This TCR beta chain was found in a study of blood T cell repertoires in COVID-19. This CDR3 has 18 amino acids. Per germline, CDR1 SGHAT and CDR2 FQNNGV. V dropped 0 bases and J dropped 8; count of bases not matched to a gene: 13. Sequenced by immunoSEQ multiplex PCR; TCRdb stores in-frame clones only, minus some. This table has 250,000 to 350,000 clones, approximately 88% appearing once. The genes are TRBV11-2 and TRBJ2-1, with 10 bases lining up with TRBD2. The receptor was derived from a human donor with COVID-19, enrolled during active disease. The donor label of this sample is uncertain. The sequencing sample was made of peripheral blood. DNA of the CDR3: TGTGCCAGCAGCTTAGATCGGGAGCTAGCGGGGGACTTAGATGAGCAGTTCTTC. The encoded protein is CASSLDRELAGDLDEQFF.